The 29 T cell receptor beta chains below come from one sample, sequenced in a study of T cell clonality in common variable immunodeficiency. General study findings and limits: Reportedly, TCR beta sequences from common variable immunodeficiency showed fewer deletions and N-nucleotide insertions.

Profiling relied on immunoSEQ multiplex PCR, and the TCRdb table lists in-frame clones only, not all of them. Singletons are absent from the sample, which has 20,000 or so clones. Antigens for these TCRs are unknown. The specimen sequenced was peripheral blood mononuclear cells. The source is a human donor with common variable immunodeficiency.

At least ten counts were recorded for this clone. The read is 3 residues too short to cover the CDR3 end, so that end is filled in from the germline J gene. This chain links TRBV5-1 with TRBJ2-7; 8 bases match TRBD2. V gave up 0 bases and J gave up 3 bases; unmatched junction bases: 2. The CDR3 has 14 residues. Germline V gene data show CDR1 as SGHRS and CDR2 as YFSETQ. The CDR3 protein is CASSLERGNYEQYF. The CDR3 bases that were read are TGCGCCAGCAGCTTGGAGCGGGGGAACTACGAG. The full variable domain, with the rest looked up from reference TRBV5-1 and TRBJ2-7, is KAGVTQTPRYLIKTRGQQVTLSCSPISGHRSVSWYQQTPGQGLQFLFEYFSETQRNKGNFPGRFSGRQFSNSRSEMNVSTLELGDSALYLCASSLERGNYEQYFGPGTRLTVT.

This clone was observed many times. The missing CDR3 end, 3 residues past where the read stops, is filled in from the germline J gene. The chain joins TRBV2 to TRBJ1-1; 7 nucleotides match TRBD1. The V and J ends lost 6 bases and 1 base, in that order; junction bases with no gene match: 2. The length of the CDR3 is 13 residues. Germline lookup yields CDR1 SNHLY and CDR2 FYNNEI. Partial CDR3 DNA: TGTGCCAGCAGGGGACAGCCGAACACTGAA. This sequence encodes CASRGQPNTE. The full CDR3 protein is CASRGQPNTEAFF.

This clone has ten or more counts. Read coverage stops 3 residues before the CDR3 terminus; the germline J gene supplies the remainder. The chain uses TRBV20-1 and TRBJ2-3, with D hard to call. CDR1 and CDR2 (germline): DFQATT, SNEGSKA (reference sequence). The V gene lost 0 bases and the J gene lost 3 bases, with 10 bases spanning the gap. There are 14 residues in the CDR3. CDR3 DNA (partial): TGCAGTGCTAGAGAAGTTGGCAGAACAGATACG. Translation: CSAREVGRTDT. From start to end, the CDR3 is CSAREVGRTDTQYF.

Many counts were recorded for this clone. The CDR3 is cut off 3 residues early in the read; its end comes from the germline J gene. The chain couples TRBV10-1 to TRBJ2-5; D is uncertain. There are 13 residues in the CDR3. Trimming shortened V by 4 bases and J by 1 base, and 7 bases separated the two germline ends. Germline CDR1 and CDR2: WNHNN and SYGVQD (reference sequence). The part of the CDR3 DNA that was read is TGCGCCAGCAGTGGAAACGGCCAAGAGACC. As protein: CASSGNGQET. The complete CDR3 reads CASSGNGQETQYF.

This clone was counted many times. The sequenced part of the CDR3 DNA is TGTGCCAGCAGCGGGGCTTGGTCAGGCGCTAACTATGGC. Its protein product is CASSGAWSGANYG. The CDR3 reads in full as CASSGAWSGANYGYTF. The chain is built from TRBV9 and TRBJ1-2; D is ambiguous. Sequencing ends 3 residues short of the CDR3 end; the germline J gene provides the rest. The length of the CDR3 is 16 residues. The ends were cut back, 3 bases at V and 0 bases at J, with 15 bases in the middle. In germline, CDR1 is SGDLS, CDR2 YYNGEE.

This clone was detected many times. Partial CDR3 DNA: TGTGCCAGCAGTTTAGGCAGGGGACGGACCGGGGAG. Its protein is CASSLGRGRTGE. The complete CDR3 protein is CASSLGRGRTGELFF. The chain carries TRBV12-3 or TRBV12-4 and TRBJ2-2; TRBD1 might be the D (6 bases). The CDR3 end is not reached by the read, which stops 3 residues before it; the germline J gene fills it in. Trimming pared 1 base from V and 5 bases from J, leaving 11 bases between. The CDR3 covers 15 residues.

In this sample, this clone turned up many times. The CDR3 goes on 3 residues after the read ends, and that part is filled in from the germline J gene. The rearrangement links TRBV23-1 to TRBJ2-1, with 7 bases aligning to TRBD1. TRBV23-1 is recorded as an ORF, its role being uncertain. V dropped 4 bases and J dropped 2; count of bases not matched to a gene: 20. The CDR3 spans 20 residues. Here the CDR3 reads CASSPTGPRRRQGAYNEQFF. The covered CDR3 bases are TGCGCCAGCAGTCCCACAGGTCCCCGACGCCGACAGGGCGCCTACAATGAG.

This clone was detected only a few times. From the germline J gene comes the end of the CDR3, since the read stops 3 residues before it. V and J are TRBV20-1 and TRBJ1-2; the match to TRBD1 covers 7 bases. Germline-derived CDR1 and CDR2 are DFQATT and SNEGSKA (reference sequence). The trim removed 3 bases at V and 4 bases at J, leaving 5 bases unmatched. This CDR3 is built from 13 residues. The CDR3 bases that were read are TGCAGTGCTAGTGGGGGACAGAGCTATGGC. This codes for CSASGGQSYG. The full-length CDR3 reads as CSASGGQSYGYTF.

This clone was seen ten or more times. Partial CDR3 DNA: TGCGCCAGCAGTAGGACAGCCTACTACGAG. This sequence encodes CASSRTAYYE. The complete CDR3 sequence is CASSRTAYYEQYF. The chain is built from TRBV10-2 and TRBJ2-7, with D possibly being TRBD1 (6 bases). The CDR3 end is not reached by the read, which stops 3 residues before it; the germline J gene fills it in. Germline lookup yields CDR1 WSHSY and CDR2 SAAADI. Trimming pared 5 bases from V and 3 bases from J, leaving 11 bases between. The CDR3 is 13 amino acids.

This clone was seen ten or more times. With the read ending 3 residues before the CDR3 end, the germline J gene is used to fill in that end. The chain couples TRBV4-1 to TRBJ2-7, with D unclear. Germline CDR1 MGHRA, CDR2 YSYEKL. The CDR3 totals 15 residues. Trimming stripped 0 bases from V and 0 bases from J, with 9 bases between. CDR3 sequence reads: CASSQDSGISYEQYF. CDR3 DNA (partial): TGCGCCAGCAGCCAAGATTCTGGCATCTCCTACGAG.

This clone is categorized as medium-sized. The CDR3 end falls 3 residues outside the read, so it is completed with the germline J gene. The chain employs TRBV7-3 and TRBJ2-1; 9 bases are a match to TRBD1. This CDR3 region has 21 residues. V gave up 1 base and J gave up 0 bases; unmatched junction bases: 16. Germline V gene lookup returns CDR1 SGHTA and CDR2 FQGTGA. The DNA read from the CDR3 is TGTGCCAGCAGCTTAATCGATGTTGAGACAGGGGGTCGCAGCTCCTACAATGAG. Encoded protein: CASSLIDVETGGRSSYNE. The entire CDR3 sequence reads CASSLIDVETGGRSSYNEQFF.

This clone was recorded at least ten times. CDR3 residues: CASSVGTGVRETQYF. CDR3 DNA, as far as it was read: TGTGCCAGCAGCGTAGGTACAGGGGTCCGGGAGACC. The chain carries TRBV7-3 and TRBJ2-5; 7 nucleotides align to TRBD1. The read gets to within 3 residues of the CDR3 end, and the germline J gene fills in the rest. Trimming removed 5 bases from V and 5 bases from J; junction bases left unmatched: 11. The CDR3 loop spans 15 amino acids. Germline V CDR1 and CDR2: SGHTA, FQGTGA.

On this clone: The DNA ends 3 residues before the CDR3 does, and the rest of the CDR3 is filled in from the germline J gene. The chain recombines TRBV7-2 with TRBJ1-2; 9 bases align to TRBD1. The CDR3 has 15 residues. The germline V gene encodes CDR1 SGHTA and CDR2 FQGNSA. Trimming at V came to 1 base and at J to 2 bases, leaving 2 bases not matched to a gene. The CDR3 region is CASSLVGQGNYGYTF. CDR3 bases read: TGTGCCAGCAGCTTAGTGGGACAGGGCAACTATGGC.

Many counts were recorded for this clone. The CDR3 is cut off 3 residues early in the read; its end comes from the germline J gene. The rearrangement joins TRBV10-1 to TRBJ1-1; tentatively, D is TRBD1 (6 bases). The V end was cut by 6 bases, the J end by 6 bases, with 14 bases between. Germline CDR1 reads WNHNN; CDR2 reads SYGVQD (reference sequence). This CDR3 has 13 amino acids. The CDR3 DNA, read in part, is TGCGCCAGCAGCGCGACAGGACCTTCTGAA. This gives the protein CASSATGPSE. The CDR3, in full, reads CASSATGPSEAFF.

This clone was observed at least ten times. Coverage ceases 3 residues before the CDR3 finishes, and the germline J gene fills in the end. V and J are TRBV5-1 and TRBJ2-1; 9 bases map to TRBD2. V gave up 6 bases and J gave up 3 bases; unmatched junction bases: 1. CDR1 is SGHRS and CDR2 is YFSETQ in the germline V gene. This CDR3 comprises 13 residues. CDR3 amino acids: CASKAGGYNEQFF. The DNA read from the CDR3 is TGCGCCAGCAAAGCGGGAGGCTACAATGAG.

This clone has a count of ten or more. The read ends 3 residues shy of where the CDR3 ends; the end is completed using the germline J gene. The chain recombines TRBV30 with TRBJ1-6; TRBD1 might be the D (5 bases). The CDR3 spans 13 residues. The germline V gene encodes CDR1 GTSNPN and CDR2 SVGIG (reference sequence). The part of the CDR3 DNA that was read is TGTGCCTGGAGAAGGCAGGGCTTGGGAGCC. Its protein is CAWRRQGLGA. In full, the CDR3 reads CAWRRQGLGALHF.

Regarding this clone: The read comes to an end 3 residues before the CDR3 does, leaving the germline J gene to fill in the end. This rearrangement joins TRBV5-3 to TRBJ1-1; a weak D match, TRBD1 (5 bases). TRBV5-3 is an ORF, and what it does is uncertain. Trimming pared 4 bases from V and 6 bases from J, leaving 13 bases between. There are 13 residues in the CDR3. The CDR3 loop is CARSRPGYAEAFF. The sequenced CDR3 bases are TGTGCCAGAAGCCGCCCAGGGTATGCTGAA.

This clone counts as medium-sized. Read coverage stops 3 residues before the CDR3 terminus; the germline J gene supplies the remainder. The chain couples TRBV18 to TRBJ1-5; no firm D call. The CDR3 runs 13 residues. Germline V gives CDR1 KGHSH, CDR2 LQKENI. Trimming left V 3 bases short and J 7 bases short, with 10 bases between. The CDR3 loop is CASSPERAQPQHF. Incomplete CDR3 DNA: TGTGCCAGCTCACCGGAGAGGGCCCAGCCC.

This clone showed up many times. The read halts 3 residues ahead of the CDR3 end, with the missing end drawn from the germline J gene. The chain has TRBV19 and TRBJ2-7; 12 positions agree with TRBD2. Germline V lookup: CDR1 LNHDA, CDR2 SQIVND (reference sequence). This CDR3 spans 14 amino acids. V was pared by 5 bases and J by 4 bases, with 3 bases of the junction left unmatched. CDR3 DNA, as far as it was read: TGTGCCAGTAGTCTAGGACTAGCGGGATACGAG. Amino acids: CASSLGLAGYE. The full CDR3 protein is CASSLGLAGYEQYF.

The table lists this clone with many counts. The read is 3 residues too short to cover the CDR3 end, so that end is filled in from the germline J gene. The rearrangement links TRBV6-2 or TRBV6-3 to TRBJ2-2; 9 bases are shared with TRBD1. The CDR3 has 16 residues. CDR1 is MNHEY, CDR2 SVGEGT, per germline. The ends lost 6 bases at V and 6 bases at J; junction bases unmatched: 11. The sequenced part of the CDR3 DNA is TGTGCCAGCAGCAAATTGGGGACAGGGAGGTCCGGGGAG. Translating gives CASSKLGTGRSGE. The full CDR3 is CASSKLGTGRSGELFF.

This clone was picked up many times. The sequenced fragment ends 3 residues before the CDR3 boundary, so the rest is inferred from the germline J gene. The chain recombines TRBV5-4 with TRBJ2-1; 12 bases match TRBD2. The V and J ends lost 3 bases and 8 bases, in that order; junction bases with no gene match: 6. The CDR3 sequence is 15 residues long. In germline, CDR1 is SGHNT, CDR2 YYREEE (reference sequence). CDR3 loop: CASSSGLAGTHEQFF. The part of the CDR3 DNA that was read is TGTGCCAGCAGCTCTGGACTAGCGGGAACGCATGAG.

Many counts were recorded for this clone. The sequence runs out 3 residues before the end of the CDR3; the remainder is reconstructed from the germline J gene. The rearrangement joins TRBV19 to TRBJ1-2, with TRBD1 as a possible D gene (5 bases). The CDR3 spans 13 residues. Per germline, CDR1 LNHDA and CDR2 SQIVND (reference sequence). V lost 3 bases and J 3 bases, leaving 8 bases between the germline ends. The part of the CDR3 DNA that was read is TGTGCCAGTAGTATGCTCAGGGACTATGGC. It translates to CASSMLRDYG. The entire CDR3 is CASSMLRDYGYTF.

This clone has at least ten counts. The CDR3 end is not reached by the read, which stops 3 residues before it; the germline J gene fills it in. The rearrangement joins TRBV20-1 to TRBJ1-5; TRBD1 agrees at 11 bases. This CDR3 is built from 16 residues. Germline values: CDR1 DFQATT, CDR2 SNEGSKA (reference sequence). Trimming cost V 2 bases and J 6 bases; bases outside gene matches: 9. CDR3 bases read: TGCAGTGCTAGACCACTAGGACAGGGGGCCTTTCAGCCC. It specifies CSARPLGQGAFQP. The whole CDR3 protein is CSARPLGQGAFQPQHF.

This clone came up many times. The read halts 3 residues ahead of the CDR3 end, with the missing end drawn from the germline J gene. The chain combines TRBV19 with TRBJ2-1, with D unclear. The CDR3 length is 12 residues. Germline V gene sequence: CDR1 LNHDA, CDR2 SQIVND (reference sequence). The V and J ends lost 2 bases and 7 bases respectively, with 6 bases between them. CDR3 sequence reads: CASSIQGNEQFF. The CDR3 bases that were read are TGTGCCAGTAGTATACAAGGGAATGAG. The full variable domain, completed using reference TRBV19 and TRBJ2-1, is DGGITQSPKYLFRKEGQNVTLSCEQNLNHDAMYWYRQDPGQGLRLIYYSQIVNDFQKGDIAEGYSVSREKKESFPLTVTSAQKNPTAFYLCASSIQGNEQFFGPGTRLTVL.

This clone appeared a few times. From the germline J gene comes the end of the CDR3, since the read stops 3 residues before it. The rearrangement links TRBV7-6 to TRBJ1-5; 10 bases align to TRBD1. This CDR3 comprises 18 residues. Looked up from germline, CDR1 is SGHVS and CDR2 is FNYEAQ. Trimming took 1 base from V and 0 from J; bases not matched to a gene: 6. Incomplete CDR3 DNA: TGTGCCAGCAGCTTAGGGTTCGGGACAGGGGCTAGCAATCAGCCC. It yields the protein CASSLGFGTGASNQP. The full CDR3 protein reads CASSLGFGTGASNQPQHF.

This clone was recorded many times. The read finishes 3 residues shy of the CDR3 end, and the germline J gene is used to complete it. The chain uses TRBV7-8 and TRBJ2-7; weak D call: TRBD1 (6 bases). V lost 2 bases, J lost 0 bases, and 11 bases lay in between. The CDR3 consists of 15 residues. Per the germline V gene, CDR1 is SGHVS and CDR2 is FQNEAQ. The covered CDR3 bases are TGTGCCAGCAGCTTAACCACAGGGAGCTCCTACGAG. Protein sequence: CASSLTTGSSYE. The full CDR3 protein reads CASSLTTGSSYEQYF.

This clone was detected many times. The CDR3 end falls 3 residues outside the read, so it is completed with the germline J gene. V gene TRBV2 combines with J gene TRBJ1-6; D might be TRBD1 (6 bases). This CDR3 spans 13 amino acids. Germline V gene sequence: CDR1 SNHLY, CDR2 FYNNEI. Trimming pared 3 bases from V and 9 bases from J, leaving 9 bases between. The part of the CDR3 DNA that was read is TGTGCCAGCAGTGACGGGGGGCTTTCACCC. Protein sequence: CASSDGGLSP. From start to end, the CDR3 is CASSDGGLSPLHF.

This clone was counted ten times or more. Read data end 3 residues before the CDR3 end; the end is taken from the germline J gene. The gene calls are TRBV2 and TRBJ2-7; D possibly corresponds to TRBD1 (6 bases). The CDR3 covers 13 residues. V dropped 7 bases and J dropped 3 bases, with 13 bases sitting between them. From germline, CDR1 is SNHLY and CDR2 FYNNEI. CDR3 DNA, as far as it was read: TGTGCCAGCATGAACAGGGACCACTACGAG. It translates to CASMNRDHYE. The CDR3 reads in full as CASMNRDHYEQYF.

There are a few counts of this clone. The DNA ends 3 residues before the CDR3 does, and the rest of the CDR3 is filled in from the germline J gene. The chain carries TRBV6-2 or TRBV6-3 and TRBJ2-7; the match to TRBD2 covers 8 bases. There are 14 residues in the CDR3. V shed 5 bases and J 5 bases; nucleotides not matched to a gene: 8. The germline V gene encodes CDR1 MNHEY and CDR2 SVGEGT. The CDR3 sequence is CASSAPGGGNEQYF. Incomplete CDR3 DNA: TGTGCCAGCAGTGCCCCCGGGGGGGGCAACGAG.